The rows below give T cell receptor beta chains drawn from one sample of a study of T cell repertoires in cytomegalovirus infection. TCRdb called the reads again in MiXCR, with one record for every CDR3 protein. The sample lists more than 400,000 distinct CDR3 sequences; more than 25% were seen once. The source material was PBMCs. The receptor set was obtained from a human donor in good health (CMV status not recorded). Some clones in this sample may be carry-over from other donors' samples. Each CDR3 is given with its conserved first and last residue. D genes are given only for firm matches. Only part of the rows carry a size: once, few, many, or a class if the clone is expanded.

V	size	D	J	length	DNA	CDR3
TRBV29-1	-	TRBD2	TRBJ2-7	17	TGCAGCGTTGCCAAACTAGCGTACCTACTAAAATTCTACGAGCAGTACTTC	CSVAKLAYLLKFYEQYF
TRBV4-1	-	-	TRBJ2-6	15	TGCGCCAGCAGCCAAGTTCCCTCAGGGGCCAACGTCCTGACTTTC	CASSQVPSGANVLTF
TRBV6-2/TRBV6-3	-	TRBD1	TRBJ2-7	15	TGTGCCAGCAGGGACGGGACAGGGGGCATCGGCGAGCAGTACTTC	CASRDGTGGIGEQYF
TRBV7-2	many	-	TRBJ1-5	15	TGTGCCAGCAGCCGTCCAGGGACGGGCAATCAGCCCCAGCATTTT	CASSRPGTGNQPQHF
TRBV9	few	-	TRBJ1-2	12	TGTGCCAGCAGCGACAGACTCTATGGCTACACCTTC	CASSDRLYGYTF
TRBV14	-	-	TRBJ2-1	15	TGTGCCAGCAGCCACCCGGGACCGGACAAAAATGAGCAGTTCTTC	CASSHPGPDKNEQFF
TRBV10-3	-	TRBD1	TRBJ1-2	13	TGTGCCATCACGGACAGGGACTTCTATGGCTACACCTTC	CAITDRDFYGYTF
TRBV7-2	-	TRBD2	TRBJ2-5	13	TGTGCCAGCAGTGGACTAGCGCAAGAGACCCAGTACTTC	CASSGLAQETQYF
TRBV6-2/TRBV6-3	-	TRBD1	TRBJ2-7	15	TGTGCCAGCAGTTACCTCGGGACAGGTTCTCACGAGCAGTACTTC	CASSYLGTGSHEQYF
TRBV24-1	-	-	TRBJ2-1	14	TGTGCCACCAGTGCGGTAGGTCCCTACAATGAGCAGTTCTTC	CATSAVGPYNEQFF
TRBV12-3/TRBV12-4	many	-	TRBJ2-1	13	TGTGCCAGCACTGTCCAGCGGAACAATGAGCAGTTCTTC	CASTVQRNNEQFF
TRBV20-1	few	-	TRBJ1-6	15	TGCAGTGCTAGGAGCGGGACACAATATAATTCACCCCTCCACTTT	CSARSGTQYNSPLHF
TRBV7-9	once	TRBD1	TRBJ2-1	15	TGTGCCAGCAGCTTAGGCGGACAGGGGGCACGGGAGCAGTTCTTC	CASSLGGQGAREQFF
TRBV12-3/TRBV12-4	few	TRBD1	TRBJ1-2	13	TGTGCCACCGACAGACAGGGTGTCTATGGCTACACCTTC	CATDRQGVYGYTF
TRBV7-8	many	-	TRBJ2-7	15	TGTGCCAGCAGCTCCCCTGGAGCTCAGGCGGGAGAGCAGTACTTC	CASSSPGAQAGEQYF
TRBV18	many	-	TRBJ1-3	12	TGTGCCAGCTCACCAGAGGGAAACACCATATATTTT	CASSPEGNTIYF
TRBV5-6	few	-	TRBJ1-2	14	TGTGCCAGCAGCCGACAGTCGGTTCACTATGGCTACACCTTC	CASSRQSVHYGYTF
TRBV29-1	-	-	TRBJ2-4	13	TGCAGCGTCAAAGGACAACTGAGGCACATTCAGTACTTC	CSVKGQLRHIQYF
TRBV27	-	-	TRBJ1-6	19	TGTGCCAGCAGTATGGGGGACTCCTCGGGACGGAGGGGTGATTCACCCCTCCACTTT	CASSMGDSSGRRGDSPLHF
TRBV5-4	-	TRBD2	TRBJ2-7	14	TGTGCCAGCAGCACTGGACTAGCGGGAGGCGAGCAGTACTTC	CASSTGLAGGEQYF
TRBV7-2	many	-	TRBJ1-3	17	TGTGCCAGCAGCTTAGAGTTTTCCGCACTGGCTGGAAACACCATATATTTT	CASSLEFSALAGNTIYF
TRBV7-6	many	TRBD1	TRBJ2-3	16	TGTGCCAGCAGCTTAGTAACGTGGTACAGGGGAGATACGCAGTATTTT	CASSLVTWYRGDTQYF
TRBV7-2	many	-	TRBJ2-3	15	TGTGCCAGCAGCTTAGCGGCGGCAGTCACAGATACGCAGTATTTT	CASSLAAAVTDTQYF
TRBV7-9	-	-	TRBJ2-7	12	TGTGCCAGCAGCCATTTCATGTACGAGCAGTACTTC	CASSHFMYEQYF
TRBV5-1	-	-	TRBJ2-2	13	TGCGCCAGCATACAGGGTCCCACCGGGGAGCTGTTTTTT	CASIQGPTGELFF
TRBV20-1	-	TRBD1	TRBJ1-6	14	TGCAGTGCTAGGGGACAGGCCCTCGGGGCGCCCCTCCACTTT	CSARGQALGAPLHF
TRBV6-2/TRBV6-3	-	-	TRBJ1-1	12	TGTGCCAGCAGCCGCACCGGGGTTGAAGCTTTCTTT	CASSRTGVEAFF
TRBV7-8	few	-	TRBJ1-2	15	TGTGCCAGCAGCTTCGACCGGAGGGATAACTATGGCTACACCTTC	CASSFDRRDNYGYTF
TRBV28	-	-	TRBJ1-5	15	TGTGCCAGCAGTTTTCTCGCGGGGATCAATCAGCCCCAGCATTTT	CASSFLAGINQPQHF
TRBV7-2	many	-	TRBJ2-5	12	TGTGCCAGCAGCGCTATTGCAGAGACCCAGTACTTC	CASSAIAETQYF
TRBV20-1	-	-	TRBJ2-3	15	TGCAGTGCTAGCGAAGGATCGGGATGGGCAGATACGCAGTATTTT	CSASEGSGWADTQYF
TRBV7-2	-	-	TRBJ2-3	14	TGTGCCAGCAGCCGGGGACTGGCTGCAGATACGCAGTATTTT	CASSRGLAADTQYF
TRBV4-1	few	-	TRBJ2-1	14	TGCGCCAGCAGCCAAGTGGGCAGTTACAATGAGCAGTTCTTC	CASSQVGSYNEQFF
TRBV29-1	-	-	TRBJ2-1	12	TGCAGCGTTGTAGTACAGGCTAATGAGCAGTTCTTC	CSVVVQANEQFF
TRBV7-9	few	-	TRBJ1-4	17	TGTGCCAGCCGCTCCACCCGACCGATTGCAACTAATGAAAAACTGTTTTTT	CASRSTRPIATNEKLFF
TRBV5-5	few	TRBD1	TRBJ2-1	16	TGTGCCAGCAGCTTGGCTTTAAGGACAGGGGACAATGAGCAGTTCTTC	CASSLALRTGDNEQFF
TRBV5-4	few	TRBD1	TRBJ2-5	17	TGTGCCAGCAGCTTGGCGGCGACCGGCGGGACAGGGCAGACCCAGTACTTC	CASSLAATGGTGQTQYF
TRBV28	-	TRBD1	TRBJ2-1	15	TGTGCCAGCAGTTCGGGACAGACCTTCTACAATGAGCAGTTCTTC	CASSSGQTFYNEQFF
TRBV6-2/TRBV6-3	few	TRBD2	TRBJ2-3	17	TGTGCCAGCAGTTACTCGTTCGGGAGGGCCAACGCAGATACGCAGTATTTT	CASSYSFGRANADTQYF
TRBV7-9	-	TRBD1	TRBJ2-1	16	TGTGCCAGCAGCTTAGCCGGGACAGGGGTCTACAATGAGCAGTTCTTC	CASSLAGTGVYNEQFF
TRBV19	-	-	TRBJ2-7	14	TGTGCCAGTAGTATTCGGGGGTCTTCTGACGAGCAGTACTTC	CASSIRGSSDEQYF
TRBV6-5	-	-	TRBJ1-3	14	TGTGCCAGCAGCACCGGGGGACCAGGAAACACCATATATTTT	CASSTGGPGNTIYF
TRBV7-2	many	-	TRBJ1-2	15	TGTGCCAGCAGCTTAGTGGAGCGGGATCTGAACGACTACACCTTC	CASSLVERDLNDYTF
TRBV6-5	-	TRBD1	TRBJ2-3	11	TGTGCCAGCAGCAGGACAGGGACGCAGTATTTT	CASSRTGTQYF
TRBV11-2	few	TRBD2	TRBJ2-3	14	TGTGCCAGCAGCCCGACTAGCGGGGGCGGTACGCAGTATTTT	CASSPTSGGGTQYF
TRBV12-3/TRBV12-4	-	-	TRBJ2-1	17	TGTGCCAGCAGTTTTGTGAGCGGAGGTAGCTCCTACAATGAGCAGTTCTTC	CASSFVSGGSSYNEQFF
TRBV28	-	-	TRBJ2-7	15	TGTGCCAGCAGTTCTGCGGGGCCTGGCGGATACGAGCAGTACTTC	CASSSAGPGGYEQYF